These T cell receptor beta chains were read from a single sample in a study of shared clonotypes between healthy human individuals. Assay used: immunoSEQ multiplex PCR; TCRdb lists only in-frame clones, some missing. The sample holds around 500,000 clones; roughly three quarters are singletons and the top ten take 13%. Input material: PBMCs. These receptors were taken from a woman in her forties in good health. Some clones in this sample may be carry-over from other donors' samples. Both conserved end residues are part of each CDR3. Fields, in order: CDR3 DNA, CDR3 protein, D gene, J gene, V gene. A D gene is named only where the DNA matches it firmly.

cdr3_nt: TGTGCCAGCAGTGACCCGGGACAGGGGGCCGGGAATGAGCAGTTCTTC; cdr3_aa: CASSDPGQGAGNEQFF; d_call: TRBD1; j_call: TRBJ2-1; v_call: TRBV2
cdr3_nt: TGTGCCAGCAGTTCCGGGACAGGGCACACTGAAGCTTTCTTT; cdr3_aa: CASSSGTGHTEAFF; d_call: TRBD1; j_call: TRBJ1-1; v_call: TRBV28
cdr3_nt: TGTGCCAGCAGCTTAGTAGGGGCACACACTGAAGCTTTCTTT; cdr3_aa: CASSLVGAHTEAFF; d_call: -; j_call: TRBJ1-1; v_call: TRBV7-9
cdr3_nt: TGTGCCAGCAGTACCCGCCGGGACAGGGGGCGAGAGACCCAGTACTTC; cdr3_aa: CASSTRRDRGRETQYF; d_call: TRBD1; j_call: TRBJ2-5; v_call: TRBV27
cdr3_nt: TGTGCCAGCAGTTTCCACCTTACGGCTCTCTCCTACGAGCAGTACTTC; cdr3_aa: CASSFHLTALSYEQYF; d_call: -; j_call: TRBJ2-7; v_call: TRBV28
cdr3_nt: TGTGCCAGCCGGGACAGAGGCCGAGATGAGCAGTTCTTC; cdr3_aa: CASRDRGRDEQFF; d_call: TRBD1; j_call: TRBJ2-1; v_call: TRBV7-2
cdr3_nt: TGTGCCAGCAGCTTAAGCTCCGGGACACTCTACGAGCAGTACTTC; cdr3_aa: CASSLSSGTLYEQYF; d_call: -; j_call: TRBJ2-7; v_call: TRBV7-3
cdr3_nt: TGTGCCAGCAGCGCCCGTCAGGGACAATACGAGCAGTACTTC; cdr3_aa: CASSARQGQYEQYF; d_call: -; j_call: TRBJ2-7; v_call: TRBV7-6
cdr3_nt: TGTGCCAGCAGCTTGGCGAGACAGGGGGTTGAAGGGAGGGCCCGAGAGCAGTACTTC; cdr3_aa: CASSLARQGVEGRAREQYF; d_call: TRBD1; j_call: TRBJ2-7; v_call: TRBV11-2
cdr3_nt: TGTGCCAGTTCCTCCCTCCCATTCGGGAACTATGGCTACACCTTC; cdr3_aa: CASSSLPFGNYGYTF; d_call: -; j_call: TRBJ1-2; v_call: TRBV28